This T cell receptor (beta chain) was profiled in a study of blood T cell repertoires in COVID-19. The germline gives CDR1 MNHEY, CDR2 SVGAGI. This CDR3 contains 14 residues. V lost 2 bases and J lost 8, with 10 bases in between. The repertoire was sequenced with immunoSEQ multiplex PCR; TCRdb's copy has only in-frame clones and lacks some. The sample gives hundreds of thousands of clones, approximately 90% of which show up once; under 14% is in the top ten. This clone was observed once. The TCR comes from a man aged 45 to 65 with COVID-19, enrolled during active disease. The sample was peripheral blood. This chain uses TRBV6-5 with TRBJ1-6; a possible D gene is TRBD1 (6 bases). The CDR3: CASSYAAGDSPLHF. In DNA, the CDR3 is TGTGCCAGCAGTTACGCGGCAGGGGATTCACCCCTCCACTTT.